This TCR beta chain was sequenced during a study of neurological immune-mediated disorders. Overall study results and limits: Levels of TCR clonal expansion peaked in HTLV-1-associated myelopathy and reached their lowest in multiple sclerosis, under those of healthy controls. None of the CDR3 amino acid sequences of expanded clones were shared across subjects, and this suggested private repertoires in all groups.

Trimming cost V 6 bases and J 6 bases, with 9 bases left between them. The CDR3 runs 13 residues. The germline V gene has CDR1 MNHNY and CDR2 SVGAGI (reference sequence). In its sample, this clonotype was seen many times. Antigen unknown. 5'RACE with 10-nucleotide random UMIs generated the cDNA. TCRdb called the 5' RACE reads again in MiXCR, with one record for every CDR3 protein. The repertoire has roughly 48,000 distinct CDR3 sequences, roughly a quarter of them found once; the top ten carry roughly 25%. Sequenced input: PBMCs. This TCR came from a woman aged 70-85 years in good health. V and J are TRBV6-6 and TRBJ1-6; D call uncertain. CDR3 in DNA: TGTGCCAGCAGACGGGCAGCTAATTCACCCCTCCACTTT. This codes for CASRRAANSPLHF.